This TCR beta chain was observed in a study of blood T cell repertoires in COVID-19. Study context: Sites across the United States, Italy and Spain contributed samples from acute and convalescent COVID-19. T cells, B-cell-depleted T cells, or PBMCs provided the cDNA or gDNA that served as material.

In the original processing: Amplifying reference gene primers gave estimates of nucleated cell counts. Generated by immunoSEQ multiplex PCR, the TCRdb table keeps only in-frame clones and is missing some. V and J calls and clone size come straight from that table; D and trimming were deduced from the DNA. Of fewer than 75,000 clones listed, over 80% are singletons. The CDR3 covers 21 residues. The gene calls are TRBV21-1 and TRBJ2-7; whether TRBD1, the table's D call, matches the DNA was not checked. TRBV21-1 is shown as a pseudogene. The sequenced material came from peripheral blood. This TCR derives from a human donor in a cohort sampled during active COVID-19. The CDR3 DNA reads as TGTGCCAGCAGCAAACTTCGATGGAGGGACAGGGACCGCCAGATAAGGTACGAGCAGTACTTC. This sequence encodes CASSKLRWRDRDRQIRYEQYF.